These 30 T cell receptor beta chains were sequenced from one sample in a study of lymphopenia after photon versus proton radiotherapy. TCRdb's table, derived via immunoSEQ multiplex PCR, lists solely in-frame clones and lacks some. The sample carries about 160,000 clones, less than 90% recorded once. Specimen: peripheral blood, collected from a patient treated with photon-based radiotherapy. These receptors all come from a man between 50 and 59 years old with gastric cancer.

The chain combines TRBV7-2 with TRBJ2-2; D is perhaps TRBD2 (5 bases). The CDR3 length is 15 residues. V lost 3 bases to trimming and J lost 0 bases, with 8 bases between them. Germline loops: CDR1 SGHTA, CDR2 FQGNSA. The CDR3 DNA sequence: TGTGCCAGCAGCTTCGGTAGCGCGAACACCGGGGAGCTGTTTTTT. Translating it yields CASSFGSANTGELFF.

This clone has only one observation. The V call is TRBV30, the J call TRBJ1-5, with 9 nucleotides matching TRBD1. Germline V CDR1 and CDR2: GTSNPN, SVGIG (reference sequence). The V segment lost 0 bases and the J segment 4 bases; nucleotides outside the gene matches: 7. The CDR3 is made up of 16 amino acids. The CDR3 loop is CAWSVLDRGANQPQHF. The CDR3 DNA reads TGTGCCTGGAGTGTTCTTGACAGGGGGGCGAATCAGCCCCAGCATTTT.

The V and J genes are TRBV4-1 and TRBJ2-2, with D maybe TRBD2 (5 bases). Trimming took off 0 bases at V and 2 bases at J, with 16 bases between the two ends. The CDR3 has 18 residues. Germline CDR1 is MGHRA and CDR2 is YSYEKL. CDR3 sequence reads: CASSQDEGGRSNTGELFF. The CDR3 bases are TGCGCCAGCAGCCAAGATGAAGGAGGCAGGAGTAACACCGGGGAGCTGTTTTTT.

Ten or more counts support this clone. The V call is TRBV19, the J call TRBJ1-1, with 9 bases that match TRBD1. J was trimmed by 4 bases and V by 3 bases; bases with no gene match: 6. Germline V gene sequence: CDR1 LNHDA, CDR2 SQIVND (reference sequence). The CDR3 covers 15 residues. CDR3 loop: CASSIEQGAGTEAFF. The CDR3 DNA sequence: TGTGCCAGTAGTATCGAACAGGGGGCTGGCACTGAAGCTTTCTTT.

This clone was seen only once. The rearrangement links TRBV12-5 to TRBJ1-2; 7 nucleotides align to TRBD1. V trimming: 1 base; J trimming: 5 bases; junction bases outside the gene matches: 10. Germline V gene sequence: CDR1 LGHNT, CDR2 FRNRAP. CDR3 length equals 16 residues. The CDR3 sequence: CASGLGLDRDPYGYTF. The CDR3 DNA is TGTGCTAGTGGTTTGGGTCTTGACAGGGATCCGTATGGCTACACCTTC.

The CDR3 bases are TGCAGCGTTGAATTAGGGACAGGGCGAATGAACACTGAAGCTTTCTTT. It codes for CSVELGTGRMNTEAFF. V is TRBV29-1 and J is TRBJ1-1; 9 bases line up with TRBD1. CDR1 SQVTM and CDR2 ANQGSEA come from the germline V gene. The V and J ends lost 2 bases and 0 bases, in that order; junction bases with no gene match: 7. The CDR3 covers 16 residues.

The chain employs TRBV9 and TRBJ2-7, with 11 bases lining up with TRBD1. The CDR3 has 14 residues. Germline V CDR1 and CDR2: SGDLS, YYNGEE. Germline trimming cut 5 bases from V and 7 bases from J; bases unmatched to any gene: 8. This CDR3 is CASSPGQGAQEQYF. The DNA for the CDR3 is TGTGCCAGCAGTCCTGGACAGGGGGCTCAGGAGCAGTACTTC.

This clone was recorded once. The chain recombines TRBV29-1 with TRBJ2-6, with D unresolved. CDR3 length: 15 amino acids. Trimming took off 4 bases at V and 0 bases at J, with 10 bases between the two ends. CDR1 and CDR2 (germline): SQVTM, ANQGSEA. The CDR3 nucleotides are TGCAGCGTTGGTAACCTTCCCTCTGGGGCCAACGTCCTGACTTTC. Protein product: CSVGNLPSGANVLTF. Complete variable domain (other parts from reference TRBV29-1 and TRBJ2-6): SAVISQKPSRDICQRGTSLTIQCQVDSQVTMMFWYRQQPGQSLTLIATANQGSEATYESGFVIDKFPISRPNLTFSTLTVSNMSPEDSSIYLCSVGNLPSGANVLTFGAGSRLTVL.

The chain recombines TRBV15 with TRBJ2-3; 11 bases fit TRBD2. The germline V gene encodes CDR1 LNHNV and CDR2 YYDKDF (reference sequence). The CDR3 sequence is 19 residues long. V shed 2 bases and J 0 bases; nucleotides not matched to a gene: 10. This CDR3 is CATSRHLAGGTTSTDTQYF. As DNA, the CDR3 is TGTGCCACCAGCAGACATCTAGCGGGAGGTACCACTAGCACAGATACGCAGTATTTT.

This chain uses TRBV6-5 with TRBJ2-4; no clear D gene. This CDR3 contains 14 residues. Trimming took off 6 bases at V and 2 bases at J, with 11 bases between the two ends. The V gene's germline CDR1 is MNHEY and CDR2 SVGAGI. The CDR3 spells CASSRTVTKNIQYF. The CDR3, as DNA: TGTGCCAGCAGCAGAACGGTAACCAAAAACATTCAGTACTTC.

The chain links TRBV6-5 to TRBJ2-7; D is perhaps TRBD1 or TRBD2 (6 bases each). CDR1 MNHEY and CDR2 SVGAGI come from the germline V gene. CDR3 size: 12 residues. Trimming removed 8 bases at V and 2 bases at J, with 10 bases between. The CDR3 reads CASGGQTYEQYF. The CDR3 DNA sequence: TGTGCCAGCGGGGGGCAGACCTACGAGCAGTACTTC.

In its sample, this clone was seen once. The chain uses TRBV11-2 and TRBJ2-1, with D hard to call. This CDR3 has 15 residues. Germline loops: CDR1 SGHAT, CDR2 FQNNGV. The V end was cut by 3 bases, the J end by 3 bases, with 12 bases between. The CDR3 DNA is TGTGCCAGCAGCTTTAGTACAGCTAGCTACAATGAGCAGTTCTTC. Protein sequence: CASSFSTASYNEQFF.

The gene calls are TRBV7-8 and TRBJ2-7, with 9 bases matching TRBD2. Per germline, CDR1 SGHVS and CDR2 FQNEAQ. The V and J ends lost 4 bases and 3 bases, in that order; junction bases with no gene match: 4. This CDR3 spans 14 amino acids. The CDR3 protein is CASSSSSGVYEQYF. In DNA form, the CDR3 reads TGTGCCAGCAGCTCTTCTAGCGGGGTCTACGAGCAGTACTTC.

The genes are TRBV7-2 and TRBJ1-5; the D is unclear. Germline V gene lookup returns CDR1 SGHTA and CDR2 FQGNSA. The V and J ends lost 3 bases and 7 bases respectively, with 10 bases between them. CDR3 length: 13 amino acids. The CDR3 is CASSFKGVQPQHF. As DNA, the CDR3 is TGTGCCAGCAGCTTTAAGGGAGTACAGCCCCAGCATTTT.

This clone was recorded once. The chain uses TRBV28 and TRBJ2-1, with 9 bases aligning to TRBD2. J was trimmed by 7 bases and V by 6 bases; bases with no gene match: 19. CDR1 and CDR2 (germline): MDHEN, SYDVKM. CDR3 length: 18 amino acids. This chain's CDR3 is CASRSWGLVREGRNEQFF. The CDR3, as DNA: TGTGCCAGCAGATCTTGGGGGTTAGTGCGGGAGGGCCGGAATGAGCAGTTCTTC.

This rearrangement joins TRBV2 to TRBJ2-6; D is unresolved. Germline V gene lookup returns CDR1 SNHLY and CDR2 FYNNEI. Trimming stripped 3 bases from V and 0 bases from J, with 9 bases between. There are 16 residues in the CDR3. The CDR3 is CASSDSGRSGANVLTF. CDR3 bases: TGTGCCAGCAGTGACTCAGGCCGCTCTGGGGCCAACGTCCTGACTTTC.

The CDR3 protein is CASSFTGDNYGYTF. Written as DNA, the CDR3 is TGTGCCAGCAGCTTTACAGGGGATAACTATGGCTACACCTTC. The V call is TRBV7-9, the J call TRBJ1-2; TRBD1 aligns across 7 bases. J lost 1 base, V lost 3 bases, and 2 bases had no gene match. The CDR3 loop spans 14 amino acids. Germline V gene sequence: CDR1 SEHNR, CDR2 FQNEAQ (reference sequence).

The rearrangement links TRBV19 to TRBJ1-5; D gene ambiguous. Germline V gives CDR1 LNHDA, CDR2 SQIVND (reference sequence). The CDR3 has 15 residues. V lost 7 bases, J lost 0 bases, and 13 bases lay in between. The CDR3 DNA follows: TGTGCCAGTACCCAAAGAGGGCCTAGCAATCAGCCCCAGCATTTT. Translating it yields CASTQRGPSNQPQHF.

This sequence joins TRBV21-1 and TRBJ2-1; the table gives TRBD2 as D, unverified against the DNA. TRBV21-1 is tagged as a pseudogene. The CDR3 loop spans 16 amino acids. The CDR3 here is CASSHASGGAYNEQFF. The DNA for the CDR3 is TGCGCCAGCAGCCACGCCTCGGGGGGCGCCTACAATGAGCAGTTCTTC.

The rearrangement joins TRBV11-3 to TRBJ2-2; D not certain. V lost 5 bases and J lost 0, with 7 bases in between. CDR3 size: 14 residues. Germline loops: CDR1 SGHNT, CDR2 YENEEA. This CDR3 reads CASSRVANTGELFF. DNA of the CDR3: TGTGCCAGCAGCCGGGTGGCGAACACCGGGGAGCTGTTTTTT.

The rearrangement links TRBV7-2 to TRBJ2-5; D gene unclear. CDR3 length equals 12 residues. Germline-derived CDR1 and CDR2 are SGHTA and FQGNSA. V was cut by 3 bases and J by 5 bases, with 7 bases left in between. CDR3 in DNA: TGTGCCAGCAGCTTTGGTTATGAGACCCAGTACTTC. Encoded protein: CASSFGYETQYF.

The chain combines TRBV14 with TRBJ2-6; D gene unclear. Germline values: CDR1 SGHDN, CDR2 FVKESK. The CDR3 has 16 amino acids. The V end lost 4 bases, the J end lost 0 bases, and 10 bases lay between the germline ends. The CDR3 nucleotides read TGTGCCAGCAGCCCGAAGGTAGGCTCTGGGGCCAACGTCCTGACTTTC. Amino acid sequence: CASSPKVGSGANVLTF.

This clone was picked up one time. CDR3 nucleotide sequence: TGTGCCAGTAGGTACCAGAACACCGGGGAGCTGTTTTTT. Translation gives CASRYQNTGELFF. The chain carries TRBV19 and TRBJ2-2, with D uncertain. Germline-derived CDR1 and CDR2 are LNHDA and SQIVND (reference sequence). V was pared by 6 bases and J by 1 base, with 6 bases between. The CDR3 runs to 13 residues.

The V and J genes are TRBV11-2 and TRBJ1-2, with 8 bases that match TRBD1. This CDR3 has 19 residues. The trim removed 7 bases at V and 4 bases at J, leaving 23 bases unmatched. Per germline, CDR1 SGHAT and CDR2 FQNNGV. CDR3 loop: CASNTLGRQIRDRSYGYTF. The CDR3 DNA reads as TGTGCCAGCAACACCTTGGGCCGACAAATCCGGGACAGGAGCTATGGCTACACCTTC.

This chain uses TRBV19 with TRBJ2-3; D is unclear. This CDR3 spans 15 amino acids. Trimming took 0 bases from V and 0 from J, leaving 7 bases between them. Germline V gene data show CDR1 as LNHDA and CDR2 as SQIVND (reference sequence). CDR3: CASSIDWRSTDTQYF. CDR3 nucleotide sequence: TGTGCCAGTAGTATAGATTGGCGCAGCACAGATACGCAGTATTTT. The full variable domain, its missing parts supplied by reference TRBV19 and TRBJ2-3, is DGGITQSPKYLFRKEGQNVTLSCEQNLNHDAMYWYRQDPGQGLRLIYYSQIVNDFQKGDIAEGYSVSREKKESFPLTVTSAQKNPTAFYLCASSIDWRSTDTQYFGPGTRLTVL.

Remarks on this clone: A read error is likely, as this CDR3 ends without the conserved phenylalanine or tryptophan. The DNA is left out, because the CDR3 cannot be placed on it with certainty; the CDR3 is given as TCRdb lists it. V gene TRBV19 combines with J gene TRBJ2-7; the table calls TRBD1, which could not be checked here. Germline V lookup: CDR1 LNHDA, CDR2 SQIVND (reference sequence). The CDR3 is 9 amino acids in total, end residues counted. The CDR3 loop is CASSLQQGA.

This chain links TRBV18 with TRBJ2-3; 7 bases align to TRBD2. Trimming at V came to 4 bases and at J to 6 bases, leaving 10 bases not matched to a gene. Germline V gene lookup returns CDR1 KGHSH and CDR2 LQKENI. The CDR3 spans 15 residues. This CDR3 reads CASSHASGSLDTQYF. As DNA, the CDR3 is TGTGCCAGCTCACACGCTAGCGGATCTTTGGATACGCAGTATTTT.

The V and J genes are TRBV7-8 and TRBJ1-5, with TRBD1 identical over 7 bases. Germline V gene sequence: CDR1 SGHVS, CDR2 FQNEAQ. V was clipped by 1 base and J by 5 bases; unmatched bases: 5. CDR3 size: 15 residues. The CDR3 region is CASSLVGGGDQPQHF. DNA of the CDR3: TGTGCCAGCAGCTTAGTAGGGGGCGGTGATCAGCCCCAGCATTTT.

CDR3 sequence: CASSYERGTYEQYF. The CDR3 DNA reads as TGCGCCAGCAGCTACGAAAGGGGGACCTACGAGCAGTACTTC. The chain couples TRBV5-1 to TRBJ2-7; TRBD1 might be the D (6 bases). V lost 3 bases to trimming and J lost 2 bases, with 12 bases between them. Germline values: CDR1 SGHRS, CDR2 YFSETQ. The CDR3 is made up of 14 amino acids.

This clone showed up just once. The chain carries TRBV5-6 and TRBJ2-5; weak D call: TRBD2 (5 bases). Germline CDR1 is SGHDT and CDR2 is YYEEEE. This CDR3 comprises 15 residues. Trimming pared 2 bases from V and 5 bases from J, leaving 16 bases between. The CDR3 is CASSLYQAGSETQYF. Written as DNA, the CDR3 is TGTGCCAGCAGCTTATATCAGGCGGGCAGTGAGACCCAGTACTTC.